The 23 T cell receptor beta chains presented below share a single source sample, sequenced in a study of blood T cell repertoires in COVID-19. This table comes from immunoSEQ multiplex PCR, and its TCRdb copy is limited to in-frame clones, with some not included. The table has about 230,000 clones, about 80% seen once. The sequenced material came from peripheral blood. These receptors were taken from a woman between 45 and 65 years old with acute or convalescent COVID-19.

This rearrangement joins TRBV7-2 to TRBJ2-3; 11 positions agree with TRBD2. Germline lookup yields CDR1 SGHTA and CDR2 FQGNSA. J lost 6 bases, V lost 5 bases, and 7 bases had no gene match. This CDR3 is built from 15 residues. The CDR3 here is CASSASGGTWDTQYF. The CDR3 nucleotides read TGTGCCAGCAGCGCTAGCGGGGGGACTTGGGATACGCAGTATTTT.

This chain joins TRBV18 and TRBJ1-6; 7 bases fit TRBD1. The junction had 7 bases not matched to a gene; V was cut back by 3 bases and J by 5 bases. In germline, CDR1 is KGHSH, CDR2 LQKENI. The CDR3 has 16 amino acids. DNA for the CDR3: TGTGCCAGCTCACCGCAGACAGGGACAAATAATTCACCCCTCCACTTT. It yields the protein CASSPQTGTNNSPLHF.

The V gene is TRBV4-1, the J gene TRBJ1-6, with D maybe TRBD1 (5 bases). The CDR3 sequence is 15 residues long. Germline CDR1 and CDR2: MGHRA and YSYEKL. Trimming removed 7 bases at V and 13 bases at J, with 23 bases between. As DNA, the CDR3 is TGCGCCAGCAATCAAGATACCGGGCCGGGGGGGCCCCTCCACTTT. Encoded protein: CASNQDTGPGGPLHF.

The V call is TRBV4-2, the J call TRBJ2-1; TRBD2 matches at 7 bases. The CDR3 extends over 12 amino acids. V shed 8 bases and J 7 bases; nucleotides not matched to a gene: 5. Looked up from germline, CDR1 is LGHNA and CDR2 is YNFKEQ. The CDR3 loop is CASSGRSNEQFF. The DNA for the CDR3 is TGTGCCAGCTCCGGGAGGTCGAATGAGCAGTTCTTC.

The rearrangement links TRBV4-3 to TRBJ2-5, with 9 bases aligning to TRBD1. The CDR3 contains 14 residues. Trimming at V came to 2 bases and at J to 7 bases, leaving 5 bases not matched to a gene. Germline CDR1 reads LGHNA; CDR2 reads YSLEER. For the CDR3, the DNA is TGCGCCAGCAGCCAATGGGACAGGGAGGGGACCCAGTACTTC. Translating it yields CASSQWDREGTQYF.

The rearrangement joins TRBV6-2 or TRBV6-3 to TRBJ2-1; 9 nucleotides agree with TRBD1. Per the germline V gene, CDR1 is MNHEY and CDR2 is SVGEGT. CDR3 length equals 16 residues. Trimming took 2 bases from V and 0 from J; bases not matched to a gene: 2. CDR3 protein: CASSYRTGASYNEQFF. CDR3 nucleotide sequence: TGTGCCAGCAGTTACCGGACAGGGGCCTCCTACAATGAGCAGTTCTTC.

The chain employs TRBV5-1 and TRBJ2-2; D is perhaps TRBD2 (5 bases). Trimming shortened V by 0 bases and J by 1 base, and 10 bases separated the two germline ends. Germline V gene lookup returns CDR1 SGHRS and CDR2 YFSETQ. The CDR3 is 16 residues long. The CDR3 spells CASSLVGAGNTGELFF. The CDR3 DNA sequence: TGCGCCAGCAGCTTGGTGGGTGCGGGGAACACCGGGGAGCTGTTTTTT.

In this sample, this clone turned up once. The chain carries TRBV5-1 and TRBJ2-1, with unresolved D. This CDR3 comprises 12 residues. V was clipped by 3 bases and J by 10 bases, with 11 bases between them. Germline V gene lookup returns CDR1 SGHRS and CDR2 YFSETQ. As DNA, the CDR3 is TGCGCCAGCAGCTCCCCTCTGAGGGAGCAGTTCTTC. Residues: CASSSPLREQFF.

The chain recombines TRBV12-3 or TRBV12-4 with TRBJ2-1; 7 bases agree with TRBD1. The CDR3 loop spans 11 amino acids. J was trimmed by 10 bases and V by 5 bases; bases with no gene match: 2. CDR3 amino acids: CASSQQGEQFF. DNA for the CDR3: TGTGCCAGCAGTCAACAGGGGGAGCAGTTCTTC.

The J gene is TRBJ2-1, the V gene TRBV4-3, with unresolved D. Trimming removed 0 bases from V and 1 base from J, with 10 bases in between. Germline values: CDR1 LGHNA, CDR2 YSLEER. This CDR3 region has 16 residues. CDR3 amino acids: CASSQDVPSSYNEQFF. DNA of the CDR3: TGCGCCAGCAGCCAAGACGTCCCTAGTTCCTACAATGAGCAGTTCTTC.

This clone was counted a few times. Distinct nucleotide sequences in the sample also encode this CDR3. The rearrangement uses TRBV2 and TRBJ1-2; D unresolved. The CDR3 runs to 12 residues. Germline V gene lookup returns CDR1 SNHLY and CDR2 FYNNEI. V was cut by 3 bases and J by 5 bases, with 7 bases left in between. In nucleotides, the CDR3 is TGTGCCAGCAGTGAGCGGGGATATGGCTACACCTTC. Its translation is CASSERGYGYTF.

The chain employs TRBV5-1 and TRBJ2-3, with TRBD2 identical over 8 bases. Trimming took 6 bases from V and 5 from J; bases not matched to a gene: 8. The CDR3 totals 14 residues. Germline CDR1 is SGHRS and CDR2 is YFSETQ. CDR3 sequence: CASTSGGSVDTQYF. Written as DNA, the CDR3 is TGCGCCAGCACAAGCGGGGGTTCTGTAGATACGCAGTATTTT.

The V and J genes are TRBV7-9 and TRBJ2-2, with D perhaps matching TRBD2 (5 bases). Deletions cut 7 bases from V and 6 bases from J, with 18 bases between. This CDR3 spans 15 amino acids. Germline assignment: CDR1 SEHNR and CDR2 FQNEAQ (reference sequence). CDR3 sequence reads: CASILSSGNPGELFF. The CDR3 DNA reads TGTGCCAGCATCCTCTCCTCGGGGAATCCCGGGGAGCTGTTTTTT. Full variable domain (outside the CDR3, taken from reference TRBV7-9 and TRBJ2-2): DTGVSQNPRHKITKRGQNVTFRCDPISEHNRLYWYRQTLGQGPEFLTYFQNEAQLEKSRLLSDRFSAERPKGSFSTLEIQRTEQGDSAMYLCASILSSGNPGELFFGEGSRLTVL.

This sequence joins TRBV18 and TRBJ2-7; D is possibly TRBD1 (7 bases). The CDR3 length is 14 residues. CDR1 is KGHSH and CDR2 is LQKENI in the germline V gene. V shed 3 bases and J shed 1 base, with 10 bases lying between them. The CDR3 sequence is CASSPAGGSYEQYF. CDR3 bases: TGTGCCAGCTCACCTGCAGGGGGGTCCTACGAGCAGTACTTC.

This chain uses TRBV24-1 with TRBJ2-7, with TRBD2 matching over 14 bases. The CDR3 loop spans 16 amino acids. J lost 3 bases, V lost 2 bases, and 2 bases had no gene match. Germline-derived CDR1 and CDR2 are KGHDR and SFDVKD. The CDR3 reads CATSDWGTSGSYEQYF. The CDR3 coding sequence is TGTGCCACCAGTGATTGGGGGACTAGCGGGAGCTACGAGCAGTACTTC.

The rearrangement joins TRBV7-9 to TRBJ1-2, with 8 nucleotides matching TRBD1. The CDR3 sequence is 13 residues long. Looked up from germline, CDR1 is SEHNR and CDR2 is FQNEAQ (reference sequence). J gave up 6 bases and V 4 bases, and 4 bases lay outside the gene matches. This CDR3 is CASSSDRVNGYTF. The DNA for the CDR3 is TGTGCCAGCAGCTCGGACAGGGTAAATGGCTACACCTTC.

The V and J genes are TRBV28 and TRBJ2-5, with no clear D. CDR3 size: 13 residues. Trimming left V 7 bases short and J 2 bases short, with 11 bases between. CDR1 MDHEN and CDR2 SYDVKM come from the germline V gene. The CDR3 region is CASMVTLQETQYF. The DNA of the CDR3 is TGTGCCAGCATGGTCACCCTACAAGAGACCCAGTACTTC.

The chain links TRBV25-1 to TRBJ2-1, with 12 nucleotides matching TRBD2. The CDR3 loop spans 14 amino acids. The V gene end was trimmed by 7 bases and the J gene end by 4 bases; junction bases not matched to a gene: 2. Looked up from germline, CDR1 is MGHDK and CDR2 is SYGVNS. In nucleotides, the CDR3 is TGTGCCAGCAAGACTAGCGGGGGATACAATGAGCAGTTCTTC. Protein sequence: CASKTSGGYNEQFF. Supplemented by reference TRBV25-1 and TRBJ2-1, the full variable domain reads EADIYQTPRYLVIGTGKKITLECSQTMGHDKMYWYQQDPGMELHLIHYSYGVNSTEKGDLSSESTVSRIRTEHFPLTLESARPSHTSQYLCASKTSGGYNEQFFGPGTRLTVL.

V is TRBV5-1 and J is TRBJ2-3; 9 bases fit TRBD1. The germline CDR1 and CDR2 sequences are SGHRS and YFSETQ. This CDR3 has 16 amino acids. V lost 0 bases and J lost 4; bases outside the gene matches: 6. CDR3 sequence: CASSLEGQGSADTQYF. The DNA for the CDR3 is TGCGCCAGCAGCTTGGAGGGACAGGGTAGCGCAGATACGCAGTATTTT.

The sample holds one count of this clone. The chain has TRBV5-1 and TRBJ1-6; perhaps TRBD1 as D (6 bases). Per the germline V gene, CDR1 is SGHRS and CDR2 is YFSETQ. The CDR3 is 13 amino acids. Trimming removed 5 bases from V and 5 bases from J, with 8 bases in between. CDR3 nucleotides: TGCGCCAGCAGACGGACAGATAATTCACCCCTCCACTTT. It codes for CASRRTDNSPLHF.

The chain links TRBV4-2 to TRBJ2-1; 11 bases map to TRBD2. The CDR3 has 16 amino acids. Germline trimming cut 3 bases from V and 9 bases from J; bases unmatched to any gene: 10. Germline V lookup: CDR1 LGHNA, CDR2 YNFKEQ. The CDR3 nucleotides are TGTGCCAGCAGCCAGGAAGTAGCGGGGGGGCTAGGTGAGCAGTTCTTC. Protein sequence: CASSQEVAGGLGEQFF.

V usage is TRBV4-2 and J usage is TRBJ2-7, with TRBD2 as a possible D gene (6 bases). Germline CDR1 reads LGHNA; CDR2 reads YNFKEQ. The CDR3 covers 16 residues. The germline V and J ends were trimmed by 4 bases and 2 bases, with 18 bases remaining between them. CDR3 nucleotide sequence: TGTGCCAGCAGCCTAGGTCCACTAGCAGAGGCCTACGAGCAGTACTTC. Translation gives CASSLGPLAEAYEQYF.

The chain couples TRBV30 to TRBJ1-1; 8 bases match TRBD1. Per the germline V gene, CDR1 is GTSNPN and CDR2 is SVGIG (reference sequence). The V segment lost 5 bases and the J segment 0 bases; nucleotides outside the gene matches: 2. This CDR3 is 13 amino acids long. CDR3 sequence (DNA): TGTGCCTGGGACAGGGGCATGAACACTGAAGCTTTCTTT. Protein: CAWDRGMNTEAFF.